This T cell receptor (beta chain) was captured in a study of a mutant IDH1 vaccine in newly diagnosed glioma. Overall study: Vaccines were first given 4-6 weeks after radiotherapy alone, or with temozolomide cycles.

Specified time point: week 47, end of study. A single vaccine dose contained 300 ug of mutant IDH1 20-mer peptide, and topical imiquimod was used with it. The CDR3 totals 13 residues. The germline gives CDR1 GTSNPN, CDR2 SVGIG (reference sequence). The V and J ends lost 0 bases and 1 base respectively, with 6 bases between them. As regards this clone: Its target is not known.

Sequencing used immunoSEQ multiplex PCR; TCRdb keeps in-frame clones, though not all of them. Seen here are tens of thousands of clones, over 80% observed once, and the top ten hold 3.8%. The V call is TRBV30, the J call TRBJ1-1; no definite D call. The source was PBMCs, collected from a glioma patient whose treatment included an IDH1 peptide vaccine. The sequence was collected from a man aged 30-40 years with glioma. DNA for the CDR3: TGTGCCTGGAGTGTCGAGGGGAACACTGAAGCTTTCTTT. Translated: CAWSVEGNTEAFF. The full variable domain, in which reference TRBV30 and TRBJ1-1 provide the parts outside the CDR3, is SQTIHQWPATLVQPVGSPLSLECTVEGTSNPNLYWYRQAAGRGLQLLFYSVGIGQISSEVPQNLSASRPQDRQFILSSKKLLLSDSGFYLCAWSVEGNTEAFFGQGTRLTVV.